This is a list of T cell receptor beta chains from one sample in a study of graft-versus-host responses after intestinal transplantation. Their cognate antigens are unknown. Libraries were prepared by immunoSEQ multiplex PCR; TCRdb keeps only in-frame clonotypes and omits some of them. Of 90,000 to 120,000 clones detected, around 90% appear once; the ten largest clones hold around 0.7%. The source was unstimulated CD4+ T cells sorted from spleen or lymph node cells, collected before transplant. Receptors were obtained from a human donor who was the organ donor for an intestinal transplant. The CDR3 runs from the conserved cysteine through the conserved F or W. Fields, in order: D gene, V gene, clone size, J gene, CDR3 protein, CDR3 DNA. D genes are given only for firm matches. Not every row has a clone size; where given, it reads once, few, many or a size class.

-,TRBV6-5,-,TRBJ2-1,CASSYSTGASQGEQFF,TGTGCCAGCAGTTACTCTACAGGTGCCTCCCAGGGTGAGCAGTTCTTC
-,TRBV30,-,TRBJ2-3,CAWSVPALTQYF,TGTGCCTGGAGTGTCCCGGCCCTTACGCAGTATTTT
-,TRBV11-2,-,TRBJ1-2,CASSPPTGRYGYTF,TGTGCCAGCAGCCCCCCTACAGGGCGCTATGGCTACACCTTC
TRBD2,TRBV2,-,TRBJ2-1,CASSPTSGNEQFF,TGTGCCAGCAGTCCCACTAGCGGGAATGAGCAGTTCTTC
TRBD2,TRBV6-6,-,TRBJ2-3,CASSLTSGGPDTQYF,TGTGCCAGCAGTTTGACTAGCGGGGGGCCAGATACGCAGTATTTT
TRBD1,TRBV18,-,TRBJ2-7,CASSPERGRTSYEQYF,TGTGCCAGCTCACCCGAGAGGGGGCGAACTTCCTACGAGCAGTACTTC
-,TRBV5-1,-,TRBJ2-3,CASSLTGSTDTQYF,TGCGCCAGCAGCTTGACAGGGAGCACAGATACGCAGTATTTT
-,TRBV5-1,-,TRBJ2-4,CASSPTGAKNIQYF,TGCGCCAGCAGCCCAACAGGAGCCAAAAACATTCAGTACTTC
TRBD1,TRBV7-2,-,TRBJ2-3,CASSKGQGSTDTQYF,TGTGCCAGCAGCAAGGGACAGGGATCCACAGATACGCAGTATTTT
-,TRBV9,-,TRBJ1-4,CASSRQPDGINEKLFF,TGTGCCAGCAGCCGCCAGCCGGACGGAATTAATGAAAAACTGTTTTTT
TRBD1,TRBV18,-,TRBJ2-5,CASSPRKDRRETQYF,TGTGCCAGCTCACCACGGAAGGACAGGAGAGAGACCCAGTACTTC
-,TRBV6-4,-,TRBJ1-5,CASSDSNGSNQPQHF,TGTGCCAGCAGTGACTCGAACGGTAGCAATCAGCCCCAGCATTTT
-,TRBV6-1,-,TRBJ2-7,CASSEAASREQYF,TGTGCCAGCAGTGAAGCGGCTTCCCGCGAGCAGTACTTC
-,TRBV19,-,TRBJ1-1,CASSRGVRTEAFF,TGTGCCAGTAGTCGGGGAGTAAGGACTGAAGCTTTCTTT
TRBD2,TRBV18,-,TRBJ2-7,CASSPRELAGRSEQYF,TGTGCCAGCTCACCACGAGAACTAGCGGGACGAAGCGAGCAGTACTTC
TRBD1,TRBV12-5,-,TRBJ1-4,CASGIGQGWGKLFF,TGTGCTAGTGGCATAGGACAGGGATGGGGAAAACTGTTTTTT
TRBD1,TRBV6-5,-,TRBJ1-1,CASSYSGTGQRAEAFF,TGTGCCAGCAGTTACTCCGGGACAGGACAAAGGGCTGAAGCTTTCTTT
TRBD1,TRBV19,-,TRBJ1-1,CASSVRQGPAFF,TGTGCCAGTAGTGTCCGACAGGGGCCAGCTTTCTTT
-,TRBV2,-,TRBJ2-1,CAGKAEAYNEQFF,TGTGCCGGCAAAGCTGAAGCCTACAATGAGCAGTTCTTC
-,TRBV7-2,once,TRBJ2-5,CASRNGYQETQYF,TGTGCCAGCAGAAATGGGTACCAAGAGACCCAGTACTTC
TRBD1,TRBV9,-,TRBJ1-3,CASSVGGQAVNTIYF,TGTGCCAGCAGCGTAGGAGGACAGGCGGTCAACACCATATATTTT